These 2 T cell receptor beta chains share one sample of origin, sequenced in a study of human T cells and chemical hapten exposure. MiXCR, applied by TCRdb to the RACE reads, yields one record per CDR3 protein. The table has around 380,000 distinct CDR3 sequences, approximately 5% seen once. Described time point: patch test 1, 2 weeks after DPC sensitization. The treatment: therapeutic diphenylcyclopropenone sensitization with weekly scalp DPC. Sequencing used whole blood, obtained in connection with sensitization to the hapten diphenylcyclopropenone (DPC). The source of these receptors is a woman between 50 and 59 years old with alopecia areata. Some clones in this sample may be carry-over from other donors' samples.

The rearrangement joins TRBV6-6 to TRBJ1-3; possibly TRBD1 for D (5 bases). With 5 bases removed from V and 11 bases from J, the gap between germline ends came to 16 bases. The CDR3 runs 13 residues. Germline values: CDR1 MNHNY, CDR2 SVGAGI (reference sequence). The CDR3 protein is CASSAGRGGPIYF. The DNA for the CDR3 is TGTGCCAGCAGTGCAGGGCGTGGAGGGCCCATATATTTT.

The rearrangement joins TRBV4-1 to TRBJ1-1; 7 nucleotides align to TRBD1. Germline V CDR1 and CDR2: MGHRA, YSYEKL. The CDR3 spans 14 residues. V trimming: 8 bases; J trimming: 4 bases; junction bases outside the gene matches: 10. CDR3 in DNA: TGCGCCAGCGGTCATGATACAGGGGCCACTGAAGCTTTCTTT. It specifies CASGHDTGATEAFF.